The rows below give T cell receptor beta chains drawn from one sample of a study of T cells in Graves' hyperthyroidism and ophthalmopathy. MiXCR, run by TCRdb on the multiplex PCR reads, gives a single entry per CDR3 protein. Of over 400,000 distinct CDR3 sequences in the sample, 14% to 15% are singletons; the top ten hold 13%. The sample taken for sequencing was blood. The receptors were sampled from a man aged 18 to 35 with Graves' ophthalmopathy. Each CDR3 is given with its conserved first and last residue. D genes are given only for firm matches. Expanded clones get a size class; other rows say once, few or many, or leave the size out.

v_call: TRBV20-1; d_call: NA; clone_size: many; j_call: TRBJ2-3; cdr3_aa: CSASGSRGPTDTQYF; cdr3_nt: TGCAGTGCTAGCGGGAGTCGGGGGCCCACAGATACGCAGTATTTT
v_call: TRBV24-1; d_call: NA; clone_size: NA; j_call: TRBJ1-2; cdr3_aa: CATSDSAGIHGYTF; cdr3_nt: TGTGCCACCAGTGATTCGGCAGGGATCCATGGCTACACCTTC
v_call: TRBV20-1; d_call: NA; clone_size: few; j_call: TRBJ2-2; cdr3_aa: CSARDRLAGETGELFF; cdr3_nt: TGCAGTGCTAGAGATCGACTGGCAGGGGAAACAGGGGAGCTGTTTTTT
v_call: TRBV2; d_call: TRBD1; clone_size: many; j_call: TRBJ2-3; cdr3_aa: CASTPGGAFTDTQYF; cdr3_nt: TGTGCCAGCACTCCAGGGGGAGCGTTCACAGATACGCAGTATTTT
v_call: TRBV19; d_call: NA; clone_size: once; j_call: TRBJ1-5; cdr3_aa: CASSKIQGPHQPQHF; cdr3_nt: TGTGCCAGTAGTAAGATACAGGGACCCCATCAGCCCCAGCATTTT
v_call: TRBV27; d_call: TRBD1; clone_size: few; j_call: TRBJ1-1; cdr3_aa: CASRKDRGLGAEAFF; cdr3_nt: TGTGCCAGCAGAAAAGACAGGGGGCTAGGCGCTGAAGCTTTCTTT
v_call: TRBV11-2; d_call: TRBD1; clone_size: many; j_call: TRBJ2-5; cdr3_aa: CASSQPNTGVETQYF; cdr3_nt: TGTGCCAGCAGTCAACCGAACACAGGGGTGGAGACCCAGTACTTC
v_call: TRBV18; d_call: NA; clone_size: many; j_call: TRBJ2-5; cdr3_aa: CASSQSEKETQYF; cdr3_nt: TGTGCCAGCTCCCAGTCGGAGAAGGAGACCCAGTACTTC
v_call: TRBV11-2; d_call: TRBD2; clone_size: many; j_call: TRBJ2-7; cdr3_aa: CASSRIAGRGGEQYF; cdr3_nt: TGTGCCAGCAGCCGAATAGCGGGGCGGGGCGGCGAGCAGTACTTC
v_call: TRBV30; d_call: NA; clone_size: many; j_call: TRBJ1-4; cdr3_aa: CAWSHGTTATNEKLFF; cdr3_nt: TGTGCCTGGAGCCACGGGACAACTGCAACTAATGAAAAACTGTTTTTT
v_call: TRBV29-1; d_call: TRBD1; clone_size: NA; j_call: TRBJ1-1; cdr3_aa: CSVQGVTEAFF; cdr3_nt: TGCAGCGTTCAGGGGGTGACTGAAGCTTTCTTT
v_call: TRBV6-1; d_call: NA; clone_size: many; j_call: TRBJ1-6; cdr3_aa: CASSYVNSPLHF; cdr3_nt: TGTGCCAGCAGTTATGTGAATTCACCCCTCCACTTT
v_call: TRBV12-5; d_call: TRBD1; clone_size: few; j_call: TRBJ2-3; cdr3_aa: CASGLTGGATDMQYF; cdr3_nt: TGTGCTAGTGGTCTGACAGGGGGCGCGACAGATATGCAGTATTTT
v_call: TRBV20-1; d_call: NA; clone_size: NA; j_call: TRBJ2-5; cdr3_aa: CSAPGGSRGGTQYF; cdr3_nt: TGCAGTGCCCCTGGCGGGAGTAGAGGGGGGACCCAGTACTTC
v_call: TRBV2; d_call: NA; clone_size: NA; j_call: TRBJ1-5; cdr3_aa: CASSQRFSSQPQHF; cdr3_nt: TGTGCCAGCAGTCAACGGTTTAGTAGTCAGCCCCAGCATTTT
v_call: TRBV9; d_call: TRBD2; clone_size: many; j_call: TRBJ2-7; cdr3_aa: CASSGQVTAGDDSEQYF; cdr3_nt: TGTGCCAGCAGCGGCCAGGTGACTGCGGGAGATGATAGCGAGCAGTACTTC
v_call: TRBV20-1; d_call: TRBD2; clone_size: many; j_call: TRBJ2-7; cdr3_aa: CSARVAGGTYEQYF; cdr3_nt: TGCAGTGCTAGAGTGGCGGGAGGGACCTACGAGCAGTACTTC
v_call: TRBV5-4; d_call: NA; clone_size: few; j_call: TRBJ2-2; cdr3_aa: CASSSNYAATGELFF; cdr3_nt: TGTGCCAGCAGCTCTAATTATGCGGCTACCGGGGAGCTGTTTTTT
v_call: TRBV6-4; d_call: NA; clone_size: few; j_call: TRBJ2-7; cdr3_aa: CASSDSPGTLDYEQYF; cdr3_nt: TGTGCCAGCAGTGACTCTCCCGGGACTCTAGACTACGAGCAGTACTTC
v_call: TRBV12-3/TRBV12-4; d_call: NA; clone_size: many; j_call: TRBJ1-3; cdr3_aa: CASSPDGSSGNTIYF; cdr3_nt: TGTGCCAGCAGTCCCGACGGTAGCTCTGGAAACACCATATATTTT
v_call: TRBV19; d_call: NA; clone_size: NA; j_call: TRBJ2-2; cdr3_aa: CASSIARVNTGELFF; cdr3_nt: TGTGCCAGTAGTATCGCCAGGGTCAACACCGGGGAGCTGTTTTTT
v_call: TRBV7-9; d_call: TRBD2; clone_size: NA; j_call: TRBJ2-5; cdr3_aa: CASSPSRLAGDQETQYF; cdr3_nt: TGTGCCAGCAGCCCATCGAGACTAGCGGGAGACCAAGAGACCCAGTACTTC
v_call: TRBV6-1; d_call: TRBD2; clone_size: many; j_call: TRBJ2-7; cdr3_aa: CASSAGSGAGLALEQYF; cdr3_nt: TGTGCCAGCAGTGCGGGTAGCGGGGCAGGGCTAGCTCTCGAGCAGTACTTC
v_call: TRBV19; d_call: NA; clone_size: NA; j_call: TRBJ1-4; cdr3_aa: CASTRPGIGEKLFF; cdr3_nt: TGTGCCAGTACAAGGCCCGGGATAGGGGAAAAACTGTTTTTT
v_call: TRBV14; d_call: TRBD2; clone_size: many; j_call: TRBJ2-3; cdr3_aa: CASSQDPFLAGGYTDTQYF; cdr3_nt: TGTGCCAGCAGCCAAGATCCCTTTTTAGCGGGGGGATACACAGATACGCAGTATTTT
v_call: TRBV11-3; d_call: TRBD2; clone_size: few; j_call: TRBJ2-2; cdr3_aa: CASSLEVGGTAGELFF; cdr3_nt: TGTGCCAGCAGCTTAGAAGTCGGGGGGACGGCCGGGGAGCTGTTTTTT
v_call: TRBV7-2; d_call: TRBD1; clone_size: many; j_call: TRBJ2-1; cdr3_aa: CASSFTPRDRVPIFTYNEQFF; cdr3_nt: TGTGCCAGCAGTTTTACCCCCCGGGACAGGGTCCCCATCTTCACCTACAATGAGCAGTTCTTC
v_call: TRBV20-1; d_call: NA; clone_size: many; j_call: TRBJ2-3; cdr3_aa: CSARQLVDTQYF; cdr3_nt: TGCAGTGCTAGACAGTTGGTGGATACGCAGTATTTT
v_call: TRBV13; d_call: TRBD1; clone_size: many; j_call: TRBJ1-5; cdr3_aa: CASSLRDSQPQHF; cdr3_nt: TGTGCCAGCAGCTTAAGGGACAGCCAGCCCCAGCATTTT
v_call: TRBV5-5; d_call: NA; clone_size: NA; j_call: TRBJ2-6; cdr3_aa: CASSFGHNSGANVLTF; cdr3_nt: TGTGCCAGCAGCTTCGGACACAACTCTGGGGCCAACGTCCTGACTTTC